The sequence of this TCR beta chain was determined in a study of cytomegalovirus exposure and HLA in healthy donors. Overall study context: A preliminary data release comprised roughly 80 million unique TCRs obtained from HLA-typed donors. Study findings and constraints: Some highly shared sequence variants likely arose as a pipeline artifact.

Of note for this clone: Its cognate antigen is unknown.

With 60 Vbeta and 13 Jbeta primers, the PCR was carried out. Repertoires were generated with immunoSEQ multiplex PCR, while TCRdb's copy carries only in-frame clones and drops some. The sample lists 100,000 or so clones; approximately 72% were seen once. This receptor was taken from a man aged 30 to 45 in good health and CMV-seronegative. The source material was PBMCs.

The chain's CDR3 is CASSPPREKLFF. DNA for the CDR3: TGTGCCAGCTCACCACCGCGGGAAAAACTGTTTTTT. V usage is TRBV18 and J usage is TRBJ1-4, with D unclear. From germline, CDR1 is KGHSH and CDR2 LQKENI. This CDR3 spans 12 amino acids. V lost 0 bases and J lost 8, with 4 bases in between. Supplemented by reference TRBV18 and TRBJ1-4, the full variable domain reads NAGVMQNPRHLVRRRGQEARLRCSPMKGHSHVYWYRQLPEEGLKFMVYLQKENIIDESGMPKERFSAEFPKEGPSILRIQQVVRGDSAAYFCASSPPREKLFFGSGTQLSVL.